This record looks at one TCR beta chain sequence and its context. Its antigen is currently not known. One base away there is no much larger clone; base qualities are not given. What the treatment or condition label conveys for this sample: roughly 20 received Ad26.COV2.S at low or high dose, single or two shots; 5 received placebo; per-sample allocation not given. For vaccine and placebo recipients, repertoires were sequenced using samples collected on day 63 after the first injection. Between 29 July and 7 August 2020, Cohort 1b enrolled 20 to 30 adults aged 18-55 years at one site in Boston, USA. Ad26.COV2.S was a replication-incompetent adenovirus type 26 vector that expressed a prefusion-stabilized SARS-CoV-2 spike protein derived from the original Wuhan strain. The data stem from a study of Ad26.COV2.S vaccination and SARS-CoV-2 variants (dated by TCRdb to about 2021). Regarding the research as a whole: Vaccine-arm donors came from COV1001, a multicentre, randomized, double-blind, placebo-controlled phase I-IIa trial of Ad26.COV2.S in healthy adults. Ad26.COV2.S was given intramuscularly at 5x10^10 or 1x10^11 viral particles, as a single shot or as two shots 56 days apart. Sequencing of the TCRbeta repertoire served to evaluate the specificity and breadth of SARS-CoV-2-reactive T cell receptors following Ad26.COV2.S vaccination. The TCR-sequenced set comprised around 30 samples: roughly 19 Ad26.COV2.S vaccine recipients, 5 placebo recipients and 8 SARS-CoV-2 convalescent individuals. Trial participants were randomized into five groups of five, in which low-dose or high-dose Ad26.COV2.S was given once or twice, or placebo was given on both occasions. Blinding of investigators to trial group allocation was maintained during experiments and outcome assessment. The study at large found these results: The authors noted that the TCR breadth and depth analyses may have underestimated total T cell responses. After vaccination, substantial breadth of spike-specific CD8+ and CD4+ T cell responses was reported. Higher spike-specific TCR breadth was observed in Ad26.COV2.S recipients than in placebo recipients (P = 0.0014). Comparable non-spike TCR breadth was observed between vaccine and placebo recipients, consistent with only spike being contained in the vaccine. The study was not powered for comparison of responses between vaccine doses or regimens.

The immunoSEQ Assay was the method used to sequence TCRbeta CDR3 regions. After extraction, genomic DNA underwent amplification by bias-controlled multiplex PCR, followed by high-throughput sequencing. The paper's processing steps were these. To quantify the absolute abundance of each unique TCRbeta CDR3 region, sequences were collapsed and filtered. T cell fraction was estimated by normalizing TCRbeta template counts to usable DNA, which was measured by amplifying reference genes present in all nucleated cells. Repertoire TCRs were annotated as SARS-CoV-2-specific by exact matching of V gene, CDR3 amino acid sequence and J gene to a known reactive TCR set. The reference SARS-CoV-2 TCR set was obtained from MIRA and was filtered for enrichment in COVID-19-positive ImmuneCODE repertoires, whereby public or cross-reactive TCRs were removed. Using the MIRA antigens, annotated TCRs were further analysed by specific ORF or by position within an ORF. Breadth was defined as the number of annotated unique rearrangements divided by the total number of unique productive rearrangements, and depth was defined as the summed frequency of the annotated unique rearrangements. Group comparisons of TCR breadth used two-sided Wilcoxon rank-sum tests. Here the immuneACCESS table is served through TCRdb, limited to in-frame sequences with V and J called. Missing clones are a known gap in these copies; in checked studies unresolved V genes cover under half, and the rest lacks a known reason. The V and J calls and clone size come from that table; D and trimming were worked out from the DNA. The sample table records hundreds of thousands of clones; roughly 90% of these occur just once. The top ten clonotypes cover about 1.5% of the sample.

This TCR was recovered from a person between 18 and 60 years old who received the Ad26.COV2.S COVID-19 vaccine or a placebo. Sequencing was performed on peripheral blood, taken in a trial of Ad26.COV2.S vaccine versus placebo.

The bases are TGCGCCAGCAGCCAAGATTTGGATGAGCAGTTCTTC. Translation gives CASSQDLDEQFF. The rearranged segments are TRBV4-3 and TRBJ2-1; the D segment cannot be called with confidence. Relative to germline, V is 0 bases shorter and J is 8 bases shorter, with 5 bases between their ends. From a lookup of the germline V gene, CDR1 and CDR2 are LGHNA and YSLEER. From the cysteine through the phenylalanine, the CDR3 covers 12 amino acids. Just the 36-base CDR3 DNA is kept, in frame starting at base 1.